This note documents a single TCR beta chain sequence. Its antigen is unidentified. V trimming: 0 bases; J trimming: 1 base; junction bases outside the gene matches: 6. Germline CDR1 reads SGDLS; CDR2 reads YYNGEE. The CDR3 extends over 17 amino acids. The sample comes from a study of CD8+CD57+ T cells in acquired aplastic anemia. The wider study: Sorted cells (CD4+ and CD8+) yielded DNA amounts that averaged approximately 3 ug. Broader study findings: In CD8+ cells, Simpson's diversity showed no significant difference between patients and controls.

The template for TCR beta VDJ and CDR3 sequence profiling was genomic DNA. A single record per CDR3 protein comes from TCRdb applying MiXCR to the reads. The sample contains approximately 57,000 distinct CDR3 sequences, roughly three fifths of which appear only once. For sequencing, patients were chosen who had shown expansion of CD8+CD57+ cells by flow cytometry. Among the patients, none had received any therapy at the time of blood sampling. The chain combines TRBV9 with TRBJ1-2; 10 bases match TRBD1. This TCR was sampled from a human donor with aplastic anemia. The sequencing input was sorted CD4+, CD8+, or CD8+CD57+ T cells (not recorded which) from PBMCs. CDR3 bases: TGTGCCAGCAGCGTAGCGGGGGGGACAGGGGATAACTATGGCTACACCTTC. Protein: CASSVAGGTGDNYGYTF.